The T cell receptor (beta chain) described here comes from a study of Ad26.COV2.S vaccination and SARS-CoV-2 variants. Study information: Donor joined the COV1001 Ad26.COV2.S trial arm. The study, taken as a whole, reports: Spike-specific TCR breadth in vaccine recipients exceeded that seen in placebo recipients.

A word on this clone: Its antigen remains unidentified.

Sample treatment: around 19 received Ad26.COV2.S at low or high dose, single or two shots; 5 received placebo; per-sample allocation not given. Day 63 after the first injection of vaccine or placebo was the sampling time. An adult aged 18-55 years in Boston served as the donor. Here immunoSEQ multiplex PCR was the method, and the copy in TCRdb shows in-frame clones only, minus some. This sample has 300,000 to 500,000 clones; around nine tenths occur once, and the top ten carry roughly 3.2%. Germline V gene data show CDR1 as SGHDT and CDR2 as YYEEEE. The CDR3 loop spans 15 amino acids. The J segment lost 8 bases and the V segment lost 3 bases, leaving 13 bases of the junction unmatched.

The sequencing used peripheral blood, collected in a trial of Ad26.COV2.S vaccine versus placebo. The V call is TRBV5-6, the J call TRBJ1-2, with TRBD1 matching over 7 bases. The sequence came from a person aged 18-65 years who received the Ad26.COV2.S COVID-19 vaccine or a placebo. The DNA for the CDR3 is TGTGCCAGCAGCTGGAGAGACAGGGATACGGAGGGCTACACCTTC. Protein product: CASSWRDRDTEGYTF.